A single sample gave rise to the 14 T cell receptor beta chains below, sequenced in a study of spatial heterogeneity in lung cancer. TCRdb independently ran MiXCR on the 5' RACE reads; one entry per CDR3 protein. This sample has about 12,000 distinct CDR3 sequences, with roughly 3.9% found just once. Time point reported: sample taken at primary tumor resection. Sequencing covered unsorted whole RNA taken from tumor, nontumor lung or frozen PBMC. The sample consisted of PBMCs, taken at surgery. The receptors stem from a male donor with early-stage non-small cell lung cancer.

Many counts were recorded for this clonotype. With the library built for alpha chains, this beta chain is off target and its frequency is not meaningful. The chain recombines TRBV20-1 with TRBJ2-2; weak D call: TRBD1 (6 bases). The germline V gene encodes CDR1 DFQATT and CDR2 SNEGSKA (reference sequence). With 6 bases removed from V and 0 bases from J, the gap between germline ends came to 11 bases. The CDR3 length is 14 residues. CDR3 region: CSAPDRSNTGELFF. The CDR3, as DNA: TGCAGTGCCCCGGACAGATCGAACACCGGGGAGCTGTTTTTT.

A note on this clonotype: Because the library targeted alpha chains, this beta chain is an off-target read whose size means little. The chain combines TRBV4-3 with TRBJ2-7; maybe TRBD1 (6 bases). CDR1 LGHNA and CDR2 YSLEER come from the germline V gene. The V gene lost 0 bases and the J gene lost 2 bases, with 20 bases spanning the gap. The CDR3 contains 18 residues. The CDR3 sequence: CASSQEDSRGGAPYEQYF. The CDR3 coding sequence is TGCGCCAGCAGCCAAGAGGACAGTCGGGGCGGCGCTCCCTACGAGCAGTACTTC.

This clonotype was detected many times. In a library made to pick up alpha chains, this beta chain is a stray read with a size that means little. V and J are TRBV30 and TRBJ2-3, with 7 positions matching TRBD2. This CDR3 comprises 15 residues. V trimming: 5 bases; J trimming: 3 bases; junction bases outside the gene matches: 11. CDR1 is GTSNPN and CDR2 is SVGIG in the germline V gene (reference sequence). Here the CDR3 DNA reads TGTGCCTGGCGCCCCTGGCAGGGAGGGACAGATACGCAGTATTTT. This sequence encodes CAWRPWQGGTDTQYF. Full variable domain (remainder filled in from reference TRBV30 and TRBJ2-3): SQTIHQWPATLVQPVGSPLSLECTVEGTSNPNLYWYRQAAGRGLQLLFYSVGIGQISSEVPQNLSASRPQDRQFILSSKKLLLSDSGFYLCAWRPWQGGTDTQYFGPGTRLTVL.

The table lists this clonotype with many counts. This beta chain is an unintended read in a library built for alpha chains; its size means little. V is TRBV24-1 and J is TRBJ2-1; 7 bases fit TRBD1. V trimming: 3 bases; J trimming: 2 bases; junction bases outside the gene matches: 3. There are 15 residues in the CDR3. The V gene's germline CDR1 is KGHDR and CDR2 SFDVKD. CDR3: CATSDPGTAYNEQFF. The DNA for the CDR3 is TGTGCCACCAGTGATCCCGGGACAGCCTACAATGAGCAGTTCTTC.

This clonotype showed up many times. A library made for alpha chains picked up this beta chain off target, so its size means little. The V call is TRBV9, the J call TRBJ2-7; 7 nucleotides align to TRBD1. This CDR3 is 14 amino acids long. Losses at the gene ends were 4 bases for V and 0 bases for J; bases not matched to a gene: 4. Germline values: CDR1 SGDLS, CDR2 YYNGEE. CDR3 coding DNA: TGTGCCAGCAGCCCGGGACAGAACTCCTACGAGCAGTACTTC. Translating gives CASSPGQNSYEQYF.

This clonotype was picked up a small number of times. This beta chain lies outside the target of a library built for alpha chains; its clone size means little. DNA for the CDR3: TGTGCCGGGGGGGGACAGGCGGCCGGCTACACCTTC. It encodes CAGGGQAAGYTF. J is TRBJ1-2 and V is TRBV5-4; 8 nucleotides align to TRBD1. The CDR3 loop spans 12 amino acids. The V and J ends lost 10 bases and 8 bases, in that order; junction bases with no gene match: 10. Germline V lookup: CDR1 SGHNT, CDR2 YYREEE (reference sequence).

This clonotype has at least ten counts. Within a library made for alpha chains, this beta chain is off target, and its count is uninformative. The chain has TRBV7-8 and TRBJ1-3; 8 positions match TRBD1. Germline V gene data show CDR1 as SGHVS and CDR2 as FQNEAQ. V shed 2 bases and J 7 bases; nucleotides not matched to a gene: 1. This CDR3 is built from 13 residues. CDR3 loop: CASSLNRGNTIYF. CDR3 DNA sequence: TGTGCCAGCAGCTTAAACAGGGGGAACACCATATATTTT.

This clonotype has ten or more counts. As an off-target read in a library built for alpha chains, this beta chain has a frequency of little significance. The CDR3 here is CASSPGVGETQYF. The CDR3 region has the DNA TGTGCCAGCAGCCCGGGCGTCGGAGAGACCCAGTACTTC. V usage is TRBV7-3 and J usage is TRBJ2-5; D gene unclear. CDR3 length: 13 amino acids. CDR1 and CDR2 (germline): SGHTA, FQGTGA. V dropped 5 bases and J dropped 4 bases, with 11 bases sitting between them.

In its sample, this clonotype was seen many times. This beta chain came through as a stray read in a library set up for alpha chains, and its size says little. In DNA, the CDR3 is TGTGCCAGCAGCCGGACTAGGCTAGCGGGCACAGATACGCAGTATTTT. Its protein product is CASSRTRLAGTDTQYF. The chain links TRBV7-9 to TRBJ2-3; TRBD2 agrees at 7 bases. Trimming at V came to 5 bases and at J to 1 base, leaving 9 bases not matched to a gene. In germline, CDR1 is SEHNR, CDR2 FQNEAQ (reference sequence). The CDR3 spans 16 residues.

This clonotype was observed at least ten times. This beta chain represents an off-target read in a library built for alpha chains; its size is of limited meaning. This chain joins TRBV5-1 and TRBJ2-7; 7 bases match TRBD1. There are 14 residues in the CDR3. Germline assignment: CDR1 SGHRS and CDR2 YFSETQ. V was pared by 7 bases and J by 2 bases, with 9 bases of the junction left unmatched. The CDR3 is CASRSPGGPYEQYF. Written as DNA, the CDR3 is TGCGCCAGCCGCTCCCCAGGGGGACCCTACGAGCAGTACTTC.

This clonotype was seen at least ten times. The size of this beta chain means little, since it is a stray read in a library made for alpha chains. The chain combines TRBV7-3 with TRBJ2-7; the D is unclear. Germline CDR1 is SGHTA and CDR2 is FQGTGA. This CDR3 is 13 amino acids long. The V and J ends lost 2 bases and 1 base respectively, with 6 bases between them. The chain's CDR3 is CASSLASSYEQYF. The CDR3 DNA reads as TGTGCCAGCAGCTTAGCCAGTTCCTACGAGCAGTACTTC.

This clonotype showed up many times. In a library made to pick up alpha chains, this beta chain is a stray read with a size that means little. V and J are TRBV18 and TRBJ2-7, with a tentative D call TRBD2 (5 bases). Germline V lookup: CDR1 KGHSH, CDR2 LQKENI. The CDR3 is 14 residues long. V was cut by 0 bases and J by 2 bases, with 8 bases left in between. CDR3 nucleotide sequence: TGTGCCAGCTCACCACCTAGCGCCGCCTACGAGCAGTACTTC. It is translated as CASSPPSAAYEQYF.

Ten or more counts support this clonotype. The size of this beta chain means little, since it is a stray read in a library made for alpha chains. J is TRBJ2-6 and V is TRBV4-3, with 7 bases matching TRBD2. This CDR3 has 18 amino acids. The germline CDR1 and CDR2 sequences are LGHNA and YSLEER. V shed 0 bases and J 0 bases; nucleotides not matched to a gene: 5. The CDR3 DNA follows: TGCGCCAGCAGCCAAGAAAGTCGCGGGAGCTCTGGGGCCAACGTCCTGACTTTC. This sequence encodes CASSQESRGSSGANVLTF.

This clonotype came up many times. Since it is a stray read in a library aimed at alpha chains, this beta chain has a size that is not meaningful. The rearrangement links TRBV2 to TRBJ2-2; D possibly matches TRBD1 or TRBD2 (5 bases each). This CDR3 comprises 14 residues. Per the germline V gene, CDR1 is SNHLY and CDR2 is FYNNEI. The germline V and J ends were trimmed by 6 bases and 6 bases, with 14 bases remaining between them. Written as DNA, the CDR3 is TGTGCCAGCAGGCCATTTGTGGGGGCCGGGGAGCTGTTTTTT. It yields the protein CASRPFVGAGELFF.